Here is one T cell receptor beta chain with its context. Clones were sequenced by immunoSEQ multiplex PCR, and TCRdb holds only the in-frame ones, with some missing. Of some 220,000 clones in the sample, about 82% were seen once. The germline CDR1 and CDR2 sequences are SGHNT and YENEEA. CDR3 length equals 14 residues. Trimming took off 6 bases at V and 0 bases at J, with 9 bases between the two ends. The entry originates in a study of blood T cell repertoires in COVID-19. The sequence derives from a woman aged 55-70 years with active or convalescent COVID-19. V gene TRBV11-3 combines with J gene TRBJ2-4, with D perhaps matching TRBD1 (5 bases). Sequencing was carried out using peripheral blood. DNA of the CDR3: TGTGCCAGCAGTTCAGACAGAGCCAAAAACATTCAGTACTTC. Amino acid sequence: CASSSDRAKNIQYF.